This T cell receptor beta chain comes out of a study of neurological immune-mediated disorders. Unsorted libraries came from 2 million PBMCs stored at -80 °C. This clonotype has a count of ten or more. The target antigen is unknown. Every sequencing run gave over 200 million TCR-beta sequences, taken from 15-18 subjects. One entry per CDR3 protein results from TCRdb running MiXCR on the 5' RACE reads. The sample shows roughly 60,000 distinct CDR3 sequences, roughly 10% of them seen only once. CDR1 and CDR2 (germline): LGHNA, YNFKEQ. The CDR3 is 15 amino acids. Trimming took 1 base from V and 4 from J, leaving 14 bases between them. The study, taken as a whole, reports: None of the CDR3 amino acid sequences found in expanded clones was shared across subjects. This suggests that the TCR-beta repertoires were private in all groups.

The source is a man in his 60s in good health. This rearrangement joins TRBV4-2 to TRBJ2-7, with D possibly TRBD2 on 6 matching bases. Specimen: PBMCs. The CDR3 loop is CASSQGGGVGYEQYF. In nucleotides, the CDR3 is TGTGCCAGCAGCCAAGGTGGCGGGGTCGGATACGAGCAGTACTTC.